This T cell receptor (beta chain) derives from a study of T-cell memory formation after mild COVID-19. Findings and caveats of the study: Day 15 to 85 contracting clones showed balanced CD4/CD8; later expanders leaned CD4+.

There are a few counts of this clonotype. Its antigen remains unknown. TCRdb reprocessed the 5' RACE reads with MiXCR, giving one entry per CDR3 protein. The sample gives some 600,000 distinct CDR3 sequences, around 15% of which show up once; about 8.1% is in the top ten. Per germline, CDR1 SEHNR and CDR2 FQNEAQ (reference sequence). CDR3 size: 15 residues. V lost 0 bases and J lost 5, with 11 bases in between. The receptor's source is an adult woman who had mild COVID-19 (a few samples of this study predate the infection). Cell type and time point are not known. Sequenced material: PBMCs or a T cell subset sorted from them (not recorded which). The chain carries TRBV7-9 and TRBJ1-5; no clear D gene. CDR3 nucleotide sequence: TGTGCCAGCAGCTTAGCAAGGGCTGAGGATCAGCCCCAGCATTTT. This gives the protein CASSLARAEDQPQHF.